These 20 T cell receptor beta chains originate from one sample sequenced in a study of blood T cell repertoires in COVID-19. Libraries were prepared by immunoSEQ multiplex PCR; TCRdb keeps only in-frame clonotypes and omits some of them. The table includes under 250,000 clones, about four fifths detected once. Sample: peripheral blood. Every receptor here comes from an elderly man with acute or convalescent COVID-19.

The chain employs TRBV6-1 and TRBJ2-7, with TRBD2 as a possible D gene (5 bases). Germline CDR1 MNHNS, CDR2 SASEGT. Trimming left V 1 base short and J 0 bases short, with 13 bases between. This CDR3 is built from 16 residues. CDR3 residues: CASSEVSTIRSYEQYF. CDR3 DNA: TGTGCCAGCAGTGAAGTTTCGACTATCCGCTCCTACGAGCAGTACTTC.

About this clone: Germline is not matched at one junction end, which may reflect a read error. The chain uses TRBV2 and TRBJ1-5; 7 bases are a match to TRBD1. This CDR3 is built from 17 residues. From germline, CDR1 is SNHLY and CDR2 FYNNEI. The CDR3 nucleotides are TGTGCCAGCAATGAAGACCGGGACAGATATAGCAATCAGCCCCAGCATTTT. This gives the protein CASNEDRDRYSNQPQHF.

The V call is TRBV5-4, the J call TRBJ1-6; 9 nucleotides line up with TRBD1. Per the germline V gene, CDR1 is SGHNT and CDR2 is YYREEE (reference sequence). Trimming took 0 bases from V and 9 from J; bases not matched to a gene: 4. The CDR3 sequence is 15 residues long. In DNA form, the CDR3 reads TGTGCCAGCAGCTTGGGGACAGGGGTTAGTTCACCCCTCCACTTT. It yields the protein CASSLGTGVSSPLHF.

CDR3 loop: CASKVAGAGSKGEQFF. The DNA of the CDR3 is TGTGCCAGCAAGGTCGCGGGGGCGGGAAGTAAAGGTGAGCAGTTCTTC. This chain connects TRBV13 to TRBJ2-1, with D possibly being TRBD2 (7 bases). This CDR3 contains 16 residues. Between the trimmed V and J ends, which lost 7 bases and 9 bases, there was a span of 25 bases. Germline CDR1 and CDR2: PRHDT and FYEKMQ (reference sequence).

V usage is TRBV29-1 and J usage is TRBJ2-1; 10 bases match TRBD1. J was trimmed by 3 bases and V by 7 bases; bases with no gene match: 12. Looked up from germline, CDR1 is SQVTM and CDR2 is ANQGSEA. The CDR3 spans 16 residues. The DNA for the CDR3 is TGCAGCGCTAAACTCTCGGACAGGGGGGTCTACAATGAGCAGTTCTTC. Its protein is CSAKLSDRGVYNEQFF.

The genes are TRBV6-5 and TRBJ2-3, with a weak D call TRBD1 (6 bases). The CDR3 spans 13 residues. CDR1 and CDR2 (germline): MNHEY, SVGAGI. The V end was cut by 7 bases, the J end by 1 base, with 9 bases between. DNA for the CDR3: TGTGCCAGCAAATACAGGGGCACAGATACGCAGTATTTT. It encodes CASKYRGTDTQYF.

This clone was detected only a few times. J is TRBJ1-2 and V is TRBV5-1; D is unresolved. With 0 bases removed from V and 2 bases from J, the gap between germline ends came to 17 bases. The germline gives CDR1 SGHRS, CDR2 YFSETQ. The CDR3 runs 17 residues. The DNA for the CDR3 is TGCGCCAGCAGCTTGGCCGGAGTTAACACGGCAAACTATGGCTACACCTTC. Protein: CASSLAGVNTANYGYTF.

The chain couples TRBV5-1 to TRBJ2-2, with 12 bases identical to TRBD2. The germline V gene encodes CDR1 SGHRS and CDR2 YFSETQ. This CDR3 is 18 amino acids long. V trimming: 4 bases; J trimming: 8 bases; junction bases outside the gene matches: 15. The CDR3 DNA is TGCGCCAGCAGCGAGAACACCCTGACTAGCGGGGGCTGGGGGGAGCTGTTTTTT. It is translated as CASSENTLTSGGWGELFF.

This chain links TRBV24-1 with TRBJ1-2; maybe TRBD1 (5 bases). V dropped 0 bases and J dropped 5 bases, with 6 bases sitting between them. Germline V lookup: CDR1 KGHDR, CDR2 SFDVKD. The CDR3 is 13 amino acids. The CDR3 sequence: CATSDLQGYGYTF. The CDR3, as DNA: TGTGCCACCAGTGATTTGCAGGGTTATGGCTACACCTTC.

This clone has a single count. The chain uses TRBV6-5 and TRBJ2-5; TRBD2 agrees at 8 bases. V dropped 2 bases and J dropped 5; count of bases not matched to a gene: 10. This CDR3 spans 16 amino acids. The V gene's germline CDR1 is MNHEY and CDR2 SVGAGI. The CDR3 DNA sequence: TGTGCCAGCAGTTACACACAGACTAGCGCGGATGAGACCCAGTACTTC. Amino acid sequence: CASSYTQTSADETQYF.

The gene calls are TRBV28 and TRBJ2-5, with TRBD1 as a possible D gene (6 bases). Trimming stripped 5 bases from V and 1 base from J, with 11 bases between. Germline assignment: CDR1 MDHEN and CDR2 SYDVKM. CDR3 length equals 14 residues. Here the CDR3 reads CASSLGTRQETQYF. The CDR3 DNA sequence: TGTGCCAGCAGTCTGGGGACACGCCAAGAGACCCAGTACTTC. Full variable domain (outside the CDR3, taken from reference TRBV28 and TRBJ2-5): DVKVTQSSRYLVKRTGEKVFLECVQDMDHENMFWYRQDPGLGLRLIYFSYDVKMKEKGDIPEGYSVSREKKERFSLILESASTNQTSMYLCASSLGTRQETQYFGPGTRLLVL.

This chain uses TRBV7-8 with TRBJ2-1; TRBD2 agrees at 14 bases. This CDR3 is built from 18 residues. Germline-derived CDR1 and CDR2 are SGHVS and FQNEAQ. V dropped 4 bases and J dropped 8; count of bases not matched to a gene: 13. CDR3: CASSSSLRLAGGFYEQFF. The DNA for the CDR3 is TGTGCCAGCAGCTCCAGCCTTCGACTAGCGGGAGGGTTCTATGAGCAGTTCTTC. Drawing the rest from reference TRBV7-8 and TRBJ2-1, the complete variable domain is GAGVSQSPRYKVAKRGQDVALRCDPISGHVSLFWYQQALGQGPEFLTYFQNEAQLDKSGLPSDRFFAERPEGSVSTLKIQRTQQEDSAVYLCASSSSLRLAGGFYEQFFGPGTRLTVL.

The J gene is TRBJ1-3, the V gene TRBV19, with unresolved D. CDR1 is LNHDA and CDR2 is SQIVND in the germline V gene (reference sequence). This CDR3 is built from 13 residues. V was trimmed by 4 bases and J by 0 bases, leaving 4 bases between them. CDR3 sequence: CASSTISGNTIYF. The CDR3 DNA is TGTGCCAGTAGTACCATCTCTGGAAACACCATATATTTT.

The chain couples TRBV24-1 to TRBJ2-3, with 13 bases that match TRBD2. The V and J ends lost 5 bases and 4 bases, in that order; junction bases with no gene match: 5. The CDR3 length is 16 residues. Germline lookup yields CDR1 KGHDR and CDR2 SFDVKD. As DNA, the CDR3 is TGTGCCACCAGTGTTGGACTAGCGGGAGTGGCAGATACGCAGTATTTT. Translating it yields CATSVGLAGVADTQYF.

The chain links TRBV23-1 to TRBJ2-1, with 7 bases that match TRBD1. TRBV23-1 is designated an ORF whose function remains uncertain. CDR3 length: 21 amino acids. V lost 4 bases to trimming and J lost 1 base; unmatched junction nucleotides: 22. The CDR3 sequence: CASSPTLTGPKTRPSYNEQFF. CDR3 sequence (DNA): TGCGCCAGCAGTCCAACCTTGACAGGGCCCAAAACACGCCCATCCTACAATGAGCAGTTCTTC.

The genes are TRBV19 and TRBJ1-6, with D tentatively TRBD1 (6 bases). Germline-derived CDR1 and CDR2 are LNHDA and SQIVND (reference sequence). The CDR3 has 16 amino acids. Trimming removed 3 bases at V and 7 bases at J, with 16 bases between. The CDR3 spells CASSMGQGRGNSPLHF. The CDR3 DNA sequence: TGTGCCAGTAGTATGGGCCAGGGGCGTGGAAATTCACCCCTCCACTTT.

The CDR3 is CASSPPTGRNTEAFF. The CDR3 DNA is TGCGCCAGCAGTCCCCCCACAGGGAGGAACACTGAAGCTTTCTTT. This rearrangement joins TRBV23-1 to TRBJ1-1; D possibly corresponds to TRBD1 (6 bases). TRBV23-1 qualifies as an ORF whose function is uncertain. This CDR3 comprises 15 residues. Trimming left V 4 bases short and J 1 base short, with 13 bases between.

The rearrangement links TRBV9 to TRBJ2-3; TRBD2 matches at 7 bases. CDR1 and CDR2 from the germline V gene are SGDLS and YYNGEE. Trimming at V came to 0 bases and at J to 1 base, leaving 2 bases not matched to a gene. The CDR3 contains 15 residues. The CDR3 region is CASSVGSGGTDTQYF. The CDR3 DNA reads TGTGCCAGCAGCGTAGGAAGCGGGGGCACAGATACGCAGTATTTT.

This chain joins TRBV29-1 and TRBJ1-4; D possibly corresponds to TRBD1 (5 bases). Germline V gene data show CDR1 as SQVTM and CDR2 as ANQGSEA. The CDR3 sequence is 15 residues long. Trimming left V 0 bases short and J 4 bases short, with 12 bases between. CDR3 region: CSVEERGIFNEKLFF. Here the CDR3 DNA reads TGCAGCGTTGAAGAAAGGGGAATATTTAATGAAAAACTGTTTTTT.

The sample holds a few counts of this clone. The rearrangement joins TRBV27 to TRBJ2-7, with 7 bases lining up with TRBD1. The CDR3 length is 16 residues. V was clipped by 5 bases and J by 0 bases; unmatched bases: 10. Germline lookup yields CDR1 MNHEY and CDR2 SMNVEV (reference sequence). CDR3 amino acids: CASSPITGVLSYEQYF. CDR3 in DNA: TGTGCCAGCAGTCCCATAACAGGGGTGCTCTCCTACGAGCAGTACTTC.